This passage covers 26 T cell receptor beta chains from one sample sequenced in a study of radiation and T cells in renal cell carcinoma. Sequenced by immunoSEQ multiplex PCR; TCRdb stores in-frame clones only, minus some. Of roughly 150,000 clones detected, approximately 90% appear once; the ten largest clones hold 4.1%. The time point is: baseline pretreatment blood. Treatment noted: 15 Gy SBRT to primary tumor, nephrectomy 4 weeks later. The sequences come from blood, collected from a patient whose treatment included radiotherapy and nephrectomy. These receptors were obtained from a woman between 70 and 85 years old with renal cell carcinoma.

This clone appeared once. V gene TRBV4-2 combines with J gene TRBJ2-5, with 9 bases aligning to TRBD2. This CDR3 contains 15 residues. CDR1 and CDR2 (germline): LGHNA, YNFKEQ. V dropped 5 bases and J dropped 2; count of bases not matched to a gene: 6. As DNA, the CDR3 is TGTGCCAGCAGCGACGGACTAGCGAGACAAGAGACCCAGTACTTC. Protein: CASSDGLARQETQYF.

The V call is TRBV5-1, the J call TRBJ2-3; D perhaps matches TRBD2 (5 bases). The germline gives CDR1 SGHRS, CDR2 YFSETQ. V lost 2 bases and J lost 2, with 12 bases in between. The CDR3 totals 15 residues. In nucleotides, the CDR3 is TGCGCCAGCAGCTTATCAGACTACACCACAGATACGCAGTATTTT. It specifies CASSLSDYTTDTQYF.

The chain couples TRBV5-1 to TRBJ1-1, with D perhaps TRBD1 (6 bases). V was cut by 3 bases and J by 4 bases, with 16 bases left in between. The CDR3 consists of 15 residues. In germline, CDR1 is SGHRS, CDR2 YFSETQ. The CDR3 DNA follows: TGCGCCAGCAGCTGGGGGTCAACAGGGCCCACTGAAGCTTTCTTT. Its translation: CASSWGSTGPTEAFF.

This chain uses TRBV28 with TRBJ2-7; 8 bases fit TRBD1. CDR1 is MDHEN and CDR2 is SYDVKM in the germline V gene. Trimming took 6 bases from V and 3 from J; bases not matched to a gene: 4. The CDR3 sequence is 13 residues long. The CDR3 DNA reads TGTGCCAGCAGCGGACAGGGTTACTACGAGCAGTACTTC. This sequence encodes CASSGQGYYEQYF.

As DNA, the CDR3 is TGTGCCAGCTCACCAAGACAGGGAAACACCATATATTTT. Its protein is CASSPRQGNTIYF. The genes are TRBV18 and TRBJ1-3; a weak D match, TRBD1 (5 bases). V lost 2 bases to trimming and J lost 4 bases, with 6 bases between them. Per the germline V gene, CDR1 is KGHSH and CDR2 is LQKENI. The CDR3 is 13 amino acids.

The rearrangement uses TRBV2 and TRBJ2-6, with unresolved D. The CDR3 length is 12 residues. CDR1 is SNHLY and CDR2 is FYNNEI in the germline V gene. V lost 2 bases to trimming and J lost 11 bases, with 7 bases between them. CDR3 sequence reads: CASSERWDVLTF. The CDR3 region has the DNA TGTGCCAGCAGTGAAAGATGGGACGTCCTGACTTTC.

The V gene is TRBV7-2, the J gene TRBJ1-2; 9 bases line up with TRBD1. In germline, CDR1 is SGHTA, CDR2 FQGNSA. The CDR3 runs to 12 residues. Losses at the gene ends were 5 bases for V and 8 bases for J; bases not matched to a gene: 3. In DNA form, the CDR3 reads TGTGCCAGCAGCGTGGGACAGGGAGGCTACACCTTC. Encoded protein: CASSVGQGGYTF.

This chain connects TRBV21-1 to TRBJ1-1; the table's D call, TRBD1, has no DNA check behind it. TRBV21-1 is termed a pseudogene. The CDR3 contains 24 residues. CDR3 DNA: TGTGCCAGCAGCAAAGCGTGGGAGGAGGTATTCGAGGGACACCGTCCCGGGACAGGGAATGGGGCTTTCTTT. Translating gives CASSKAWEEVFEGHRPGTGNGAFF.

This sequence joins TRBV5-1 and TRBJ2-7; 10 bases line up with TRBD1. Germline trimming cut 3 bases from V and 3 bases from J; bases unmatched to any gene: 9. The germline V gene has CDR1 SGHRS and CDR2 YFSETQ. The CDR3 has 16 residues. The CDR3 here is CASSSQTGGRSYEQYF. The DNA for the CDR3 is TGCGCCAGCAGCTCGCAGACAGGGGGCCGTAGCTACGAGCAGTACTTC. The whole variable domain, remainder taken from reference TRBV5-1 and TRBJ2-7, is KAGVTQTPRYLIKTRGQQVTLSCSPISGHRSVSWYQQTPGQGLQFLFEYFSETQRNKGNFPGRFSGRQFSNSRSEMNVSTLELGDSALYLCASSSQTGGRSYEQYFGPGTRLTVT.

The chain employs TRBV7-2 and TRBJ2-1; TRBD1 or TRBD2 may be the D gene (6 bases each). The CDR3 runs 15 residues. Germline V gives CDR1 SGHTA, CDR2 FQGNSA. V shed 1 base and J shed 8 bases, with 15 bases lying between them. The CDR3 here is CASSLEGGPWDEQFF. In DNA form, the CDR3 reads TGTGCCAGCAGCTTAGAGGGGGGCCCTTGGGATGAGCAGTTCTTC.

The V gene is TRBV10-3, the J gene TRBJ2-7; 8 nucleotides align to TRBD1. CDR1 and CDR2 (germline): ENHRY, SYGVKD. This CDR3 has 15 amino acids. V shed 10 bases, J shed 6 bases, and the junction held 17 bases outside the gene matches. The CDR3 nucleotides read TGTGCCACGACGGACAGGGCCCCTTACTCGTTCGAGCAGTACTTC. This sequence encodes CATTDRAPYSFEQYF.

CDR3: CASSLSGGNTIYF. Here the CDR3 DNA reads TGTGCCAGCAGCTTGAGCGGTGGAAACACCATATATTTT. The rearrangement joins TRBV5-4 to TRBJ1-3; unclear D gene. Trimming removed 1 base from V and 3 bases from J, with 5 bases in between. The CDR3 consists of 13 residues. Germline CDR1 reads SGHNT; CDR2 reads YYREEE (reference sequence).

A word on this clone: At one end, the junction sequence differs from germline, possibly due to a read error. The V and J genes are TRBV28 and TRBJ1-5, with no clear D. Germline loops: CDR1 MDHEN, CDR2 SYDVKM. The CDR3 contains 12 residues. The CDR3 nucleotides read TGTGCCAGCAGCTTATGGCTTCAGCCCCAGCATTTT. It yields the protein CASSLWLQPQHF.

CDR3 protein: CASTPRKQGDTGELFF. In nucleotides, the CDR3 is TGTGCCAGCACCCCACGGAAACAGGGGGACACCGGGGAGCTGTTTTTT. The rearrangement uses TRBV5-4 and TRBJ2-2; 8 positions agree with TRBD1. The germline CDR1 and CDR2 sequences are SGHNT and YYREEE (reference sequence). J gave up 3 bases and V 6 bases, and 10 bases lay outside the gene matches. The CDR3 length is 16 residues.

The V call is TRBV30, the J call TRBJ2-6, with TRBD1 matching over 11 bases. This CDR3 has 16 amino acids. Germline values: CDR1 GTSNPN, CDR2 SVGIG (reference sequence). J was trimmed by 0 bases and V by 3 bases; bases with no gene match: 1. The CDR3 protein is CAWRGQGVSGANVLTF. The CDR3 DNA reads as TGTGCCTGGAGGGGACAGGGGGTCTCTGGGGCCAACGTCCTGACTTTC.

CDR3 residues: CASSNTGTGSGRGYTF. The CDR3 coding sequence is TGTGCCAGCAGTAATACCGGGACAGGGTCAGGACGGGGCTACACCTTC. The chain uses TRBV27 and TRBJ1-2, with TRBD1 identical over 9 bases. Per germline, CDR1 MNHEY and CDR2 SMNVEV (reference sequence). CDR3 length equals 16 residues. V dropped 5 bases and J dropped 8; count of bases not matched to a gene: 15.

The chain has TRBV7-9 and TRBJ1-6; 10 bases map to TRBD1. Trimming cost V 4 bases and J 7 bases; bases outside gene matches: 7. Germline V gene data show CDR1 as SEHNR and CDR2 as FQNEAQ (reference sequence). The CDR3 has 16 residues. CDR3 nucleotide sequence: TGTGCCAGCAGCTCCCTTAAGGGACAGGGGAATTCACCCCTCCACTTT. Translation gives CASSSLKGQGNSPLHF.

V usage is TRBV4-3 and J usage is TRBJ2-2; TRBD2 matches at 10 bases. Germline V lookup: CDR1 LGHNA, CDR2 YSLEER. The CDR3 spans 16 residues. V lost 1 base, J lost 6 bases, and 5 bases stayed unmatched. In DNA form, the CDR3 reads TGCGCCAGCAGCCAAGTAGCGGGGGGTCCCCCCGGGGAGCTGTTTTTT. This gives the protein CASSQVAGGPPGELFF.

The table lists this clone with a few counts. At one end the junction does not follow the germline gene, possibly because of a read error. V is TRBV2 and J is TRBJ1-5; D not certain. Germline values: CDR1 SNHLY, CDR2 FYNNEI. CDR3 length: 15 residues. CDR3 protein: CASREGRNSNQPQHF. The CDR3 coding sequence is TGTGCCAGCAGGGAAGGGAGAAATAGCAATCAGCCCCAGCATTTT.

The chain links TRBV7-2 to TRBJ2-6; TRBD2 agrees at 7 bases. Germline V gives CDR1 SGHTA, CDR2 FQGNSA. The CDR3 loop spans 16 amino acids. V lost 1 base to trimming and J lost 2 bases; unmatched junction nucleotides: 2. The CDR3 nucleotides are TGTGCCAGCAGCTTAGTCGCGGGGGCTGGGGCCAACGTCCTGACTTTC. Translating it yields CASSLVAGAGANVLTF.

This clone was counted once. The chain employs TRBV2 and TRBJ1-6; TRBD1 is a possible D gene (5 bases). This CDR3 is built from 13 residues. The ends were cut back, 9 bases at V and 5 bases at J, with 11 bases in the middle. CDR1 is SNHLY, CDR2 FYNNEI, per germline. CDR3 in amino acids: CASGTGDNSPLHF. In nucleotides, the CDR3 is TGTGCCAGTGGGACTGGAGATAATTCACCCCTCCACTTT.

The V call is TRBV7-8, the J call TRBJ1-1, with TRBD1 identical over 11 bases. V dropped 3 bases and J dropped 1; count of bases not matched to a gene: 4. Germline CDR1 and CDR2: SGHVS and FQNEAQ. The CDR3 extends over 16 amino acids. CDR3 residues: CASSFTGTGGNTEAFF. The CDR3 bases are TGTGCCAGCAGCTTTACCGGGACAGGGGGGAACACTGAAGCTTTCTTT.

The chain is built from TRBV14 and TRBJ2-5; 8 nucleotides line up with TRBD2. V lost 4 bases and J lost 7; bases outside the gene matches: 8. CDR1 and CDR2 from the germline V gene are SGHDN and FVKESK. The CDR3 length is 14 residues. This chain's CDR3 is CASSPGLARGTQYF. DNA for the CDR3: TGTGCCAGCAGCCCAGGACTAGCACGTGGGACCCAGTACTTC.

The chain carries TRBV5-4 and TRBJ2-5, with 9 positions matching TRBD1. The CDR3 is 14 residues long. J gave up 5 bases and V 4 bases, and 6 bases lay outside the gene matches. Germline V gene lookup returns CDR1 SGHNT and CDR2 YYREEE (reference sequence). This CDR3 reads CASSAGQGRETQYF. The CDR3 DNA is TGTGCCAGCAGCGCAGGACAGGGGAGGGAGACCCAGTACTTC.

This rearrangement joins TRBV29-1 to TRBJ2-3; no clear D gene. Germline V gives CDR1 SQVTM, CDR2 ANQGSEA. V was clipped by 7 bases and J by 0 bases, with 14 bases between them. There are 14 residues in the CDR3. CDR3 loop: CSAVWGSSTDTQYF. In DNA form, the CDR3 reads TGCAGCGCCGTCTGGGGTTCTAGCACAGATACGCAGTATTTT.

The chain carries TRBV19 and TRBJ2-3, with D possibly being TRBD1 or TRBD2 (5 bases each). This CDR3 spans 16 amino acids. Per the germline V gene, CDR1 is LNHDA and CDR2 is SQIVND (reference sequence). The V gene lost 1 base and the J gene lost 0 bases, with 11 bases spanning the gap. Here the CDR3 DNA reads TGTGCCAGTAGTATAGGAAGAGGGGTTAGCACAGATACGCAGTATTTT. This sequence encodes CASSIGRGVSTDTQYF.